Listed here is a single T cell receptor beta chain. Its antigen is currently unknown. These data are taken from a study of T cell responses to AZD1222 COVID-19 vaccine. The assay was immunoSEQ multiplex PCR, and TCRdb's table has in-frame clones only and misses some. The data show 130,000 or so clones, around 94% seen once. Study results and caveats: In a largely white British group with more females than males, clonal diversity was possibly underestimated.

The sequence came from an adult in good health. The material was peripheral blood, obtained on day 0 of AZD1222 vaccination.

The CDR3 loop is CAWSVPDRDADTQYF. The CDR3 DNA reads TGTGCCTGGAGTGTGCCCGATAGGGACGCAGATACGCAGTATTTT. The chain is built from TRBV30 and TRBJ2-3, with D perhaps given as TRBD1 or TRBD2 (5 bases each). Germline lookup yields CDR1 GTSNPN and CDR2 SVGIG (reference sequence). This CDR3 is 15 amino acids long. Between the trimmed V and J ends, which lost 0 bases and 4 bases, there was a span of 14 bases.